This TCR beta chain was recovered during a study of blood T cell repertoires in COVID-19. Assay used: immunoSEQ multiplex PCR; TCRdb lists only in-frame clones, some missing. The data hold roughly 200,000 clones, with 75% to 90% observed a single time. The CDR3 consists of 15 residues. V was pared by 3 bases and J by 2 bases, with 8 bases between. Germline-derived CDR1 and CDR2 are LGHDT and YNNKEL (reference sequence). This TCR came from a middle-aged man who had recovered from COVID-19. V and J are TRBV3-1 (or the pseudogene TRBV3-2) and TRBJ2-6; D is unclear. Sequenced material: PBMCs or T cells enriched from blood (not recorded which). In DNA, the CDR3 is TGTGCCAGCAGCCAGCCAGGCACTGGGGCCAACGTCCTGACTTTC. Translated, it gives CASSQPGTGANVLTF.